The 29 T cell receptor beta chains below all came from one sample that was sequenced in a study of CD8 T cells in ankylosing spondylitis. Points from the study as a whole: Made up of 7 to 9 highly homologous variants, a TCR beta motif appeared characteristic of ankylosing spondylitis blood.

One entry per CDR3 protein, called by TCRdb with MiXCR from the 5' RACE reads. The table includes fewer than 500,000 distinct CDR3 sequences, around 22% detected once. The antigens these receptors bind are not known. Input material: blood, either unsorted or a sorted T cell fraction (not recorded which). All receptors come from a male donor with ankylosing spondylitis.

This clonotype was observed a few times. CDR3 nucleotides: TGTGCCAGCCATGATCTACTCTACCGACAAAATTCACCCCTCCACTTT. Protein product: CASHDLLYRQNSPLHF. The chain uses TRBV11-2 and TRBJ1-6; D gene unclear. Trimming cost V 8 bases and J 7 bases, with 21 bases left between them. Germline lookup yields CDR1 SGHAT and CDR2 FQNNGV. This CDR3 is built from 16 residues.

This CDR3 is CASSGTASYNEQFF. The CDR3 region has the DNA TGTGCCAGCAGCGGGACTGCTTCCTACAATGAGCAGTTCTTC. V is TRBV7-2 and J is TRBJ2-1; tentatively, D is TRBD2 (6 bases). Germline values: CDR1 SGHTA, CDR2 FQGNSA. The V end was cut by 5 bases, the J end by 1 base, with 9 bases between. The CDR3 consists of 14 residues.

The chain combines TRBV29-1 with TRBJ2-3; TRBD1 aligns across 7 bases. The CDR3 is made up of 14 amino acids. The ends lost 6 bases at V and 2 bases at J; junction bases unmatched: 8. CDR1 and CDR2 from the germline V gene are SQVTM and ANQGSEA. The CDR3 loop is CSVATGTPTDTQYF. The CDR3 DNA reads as TGCAGCGTGGCGACAGGGACCCCCACAGATACGCAGTATTTT.

This clonotype was observed many times. The V and J genes are TRBV11-2 and TRBJ2-1; no clear D gene. Trimming shortened V by 1 base and J by 5 bases, and 6 bases separated the two germline ends. Germline CDR1 and CDR2: SGHAT and FQNNGV. CDR3 length: 13 residues. The CDR3 DNA reads TGTGCCAGCAGCTTAGCGTCTCACAATGAGCAGTTCTTC. Its translation: CASSLASHNEQFF.

This chain joins TRBV5-1 and TRBJ2-3, with D uncertain. V was pared by 1 base and J by 0 bases, with 12 bases between. The CDR3 covers 16 residues. CDR1 and CDR2 (germline): SGHRS, YFSETQ. This chain's CDR3 is CASSLRSWASTDTQYF. The CDR3 nucleotides are TGCGCCAGCAGCTTGAGGTCCTGGGCTAGCACAGATACGCAGTATTTT.

V usage is TRBV5-1 and J usage is TRBJ2-2; no clear D. Trimming pared 2 bases from V and 6 bases from J, leaving 17 bases between. This CDR3 spans 16 amino acids. CDR1 is SGHRS, CDR2 YFSETQ, per germline. The CDR3: CASSFPLNIGAGELFF. The CDR3 DNA reads as TGCGCCAGCAGCTTTCCGTTAAATATAGGCGCCGGGGAGCTGTTTTTT.

The rearrangement links TRBV28 to TRBJ2-7, with TRBD2 matching 10 bases. CDR1 and CDR2 (germline): MDHEN, SYDVKM. The CDR3 sequence is 20 residues long. Losses at the gene ends were 5 bases for V and 0 bases for J; bases not matched to a gene: 19. CDR3 loop: CASSQGTLAGISFSSYEQYF. The DNA of the CDR3 is TGTGCCAGCAGTCAGGGCACACTAGCGGGAATCTCCTTTAGCTCCTACGAGCAGTACTTC.

This clonotype occurred many times. The V and J genes are TRBV12-3 or TRBV12-4 and TRBJ2-3; 13 nucleotides line up with TRBD2. The J segment lost 1 base and the V segment lost 5 bases, leaving 6 bases of the junction unmatched. The CDR3 sequence is 17 residues long. The CDR3 DNA is TGTGCCAGCAGTGCAGGACTAGCGGGAGTTCGCACAGATACGCAGTATTTT. It specifies CASSAGLAGVRTDTQYF.

This clonotype was picked up many times. The chain uses TRBV10-3 and TRBJ1-5; maybe TRBD1 (6 bases). Trimming shortened V by 6 bases and J by 5 bases, and 8 bases separated the two germline ends. There are 12 residues in the CDR3. Germline CDR1 ENHRY, CDR2 SYGVKD. The CDR3 loop is CAIRDSDQPQHF. CDR3 nucleotide sequence: TGTGCCATCAGGGACAGTGATCAGCCCCAGCATTTT.

This clonotype occurred a few times. V and J are TRBV12-3 or TRBV12-4 and TRBJ1-2, with a weak D call TRBD1 (5 bases). The CDR3 spans 13 residues. The germline V and J ends were trimmed by 6 bases and 4 bases, with 12 bases remaining between them. This CDR3 reads CASRSLGTYGYTF. The CDR3 coding sequence is TGTGCCAGCAGATCCCTTGGGACCTATGGCTACACCTTC.

J is TRBJ1-4 and V is TRBV5-6; no definite D call. Per the germline V gene, CDR1 is SGHDT and CDR2 is YYEEEE. V was clipped by 1 base and J by 8 bases, with 12 bases between them. The CDR3 is 14 amino acids. CDR3 DNA sequence: TGTGCCAGCAGCTTGAGGTCCAGTTCAGAAAAACTGTTTTTT. Translated: CASSLRSSSEKLFF.

J is TRBJ2-7 and V is TRBV7-3, with D perhaps matching TRBD2 (6 bases). Germline lookup yields CDR1 SGHTA and CDR2 FQGTGA. V dropped 3 bases and J dropped 4 bases, with 16 bases sitting between them. The CDR3 extends over 15 amino acids. The CDR3 here is CASSFNGGPGYEQYF. CDR3 DNA: TGTGCCAGCAGCTTTAACGGAGGGCCCGGGTACGAGCAGTACTTC.

This chain links TRBV18 with TRBJ1-6; TRBD1 might be the D (6 bases). Germline CDR1 is KGHSH and CDR2 is LQKENI. The V end lost 2 bases, the J end lost 8 bases, and 10 bases lay between the germline ends. CDR3 length: 14 amino acids. This CDR3 is CASSPIQGDSPLHF. The CDR3, as DNA: TGTGCCAGCTCACCAATACAGGGAGATTCACCCCTCCACTTT. The full variable domain, its missing parts supplied by reference TRBV18 and TRBJ1-6, is NAGVMQNPRHLVRRRGQEARLRCSPMKGHSHVYWYRQLPEEGLKFMVYLQKENIIDESGMPKERFSAEFPKEGPSILRIQQVVRGDSAAYFCASSPIQGDSPLHFGNGTRLTVT.

The chain joins TRBV19 to TRBJ2-7; no definite D call. V was clipped by 6 bases and J by 1 base, with 10 bases between them. CDR1 LNHDA and CDR2 SQIVND come from the germline V gene (reference sequence). The CDR3 length is 13 residues. CDR3: CASRSQASYEQYF. CDR3 DNA sequence: TGTGCCAGTAGAAGCCAGGCTTCCTACGAGCAGTACTTC.

This clonotype appeared a few times. The genes are TRBV12-3 or TRBV12-4 and TRBJ2-1; TRBD1 or TRBD2 may be the D gene (5 bases each). V dropped 7 bases and J dropped 0 bases, with 16 bases sitting between them. The CDR3 consists of 16 residues. CDR3 sequence (DNA): TGTGCCAGCACCCGGTGGGGGAGTAGCTCCTACAATGAGCAGTTCTTC. Translated: CASTRWGSSSYNEQFF.

J is TRBJ2-7 and V is TRBV4-2; 10 positions match TRBD1. CDR3 size: 15 residues. After removal of 4 bases from V and 7 bases from J, the junction contained 10 bases not matched to a gene. The V gene's germline CDR1 is LGHNA and CDR2 YNFKEQ. CDR3 in DNA: TGTGCCAGCAGCCGACAGGGGGCCGAGGATATTGAGCAGTACTTC. It specifies CASSRQGAEDIEQYF.

This clonotype was seen a handful of times. The chain has TRBV12-3 or TRBV12-4 and TRBJ2-3; tentative D call: TRBD1 (5 bases). V was trimmed by 6 bases and J by 1 base, leaving 17 bases between them. The CDR3 loop spans 16 amino acids. CDR3 region: CASSPLSLGGTDTQYF. The CDR3 coding sequence is TGTGCCAGCAGCCCCCTTAGTCTAGGGGGCACAGATACGCAGTATTTT.

In this sample, this clonotype turned up a few times. The chain combines TRBV24-1 with TRBJ2-5; 12 bases agree with TRBD1. J gave up 3 bases and V 4 bases, and 2 bases lay outside the gene matches. The CDR3 length is 15 residues. CDR1 is KGHDR and CDR2 is SFDVKD in the germline V gene. The chain's CDR3 is CATSEGTGGKETQYF. The CDR3 DNA reads as TGTGCCACCAGTGAAGGGACAGGGGGCAAAGAGACCCAGTACTTC.

This clonotype turned up a few times. This chain links TRBV12-3 or TRBV12-4 with TRBJ2-7; either TRBD1 or TRBD2 may supply D (5 bases each). The CDR3 loop spans 14 amino acids. V lost 3 bases to trimming and J lost 3 bases, with 12 bases between them. The CDR3 protein is CASSFRDGGYEQYF. CDR3 DNA: TGTGCCAGCAGTTTTCGGGACGGAGGCTACGAGCAGTACTTC.

This clonotype was counted between two and nine times. The V call is TRBV5-1, the J call TRBJ2-1; D unresolved. The germline gives CDR1 SGHRS, CDR2 YFSETQ. V was shortened by 6 bases and J by 5 bases, with 15 bases between the two germline ends. This CDR3 has 14 residues. This chain's CDR3 is CASNPGLRHNEQFF. For the CDR3, the DNA is TGCGCCAGCAACCCGGGCCTCAGGCACAATGAGCAGTTCTTC.

The V and J genes are TRBV6-1 and TRBJ2-7; D might be TRBD2 (6 bases). V was trimmed by 1 base and J by 1 base, leaving 11 bases between them. From germline, CDR1 is MNHNS and CDR2 SASEGT. CDR3 length: 15 amino acids. CDR3 residues: CASSEVEAGSYEQYF. CDR3 coding DNA: TGTGCCAGCAGTGAAGTGGAAGCGGGTTCCTACGAGCAGTACTTC.

The V and J genes are TRBV27 and TRBJ2-1, with TRBD1 identical over 11 bases. Germline CDR1 MNHEY, CDR2 SMNVEV (reference sequence). This CDR3 has 14 amino acids. J lost 9 bases, V lost 3 bases, and 4 bases had no gene match. CDR3 nucleotide sequence: TGTGCCAGCAGTTTTAGGGACAGGGGGGGTGAGCAGTTCTTC. Translation: CASSFRDRGGEQFF.

J is TRBJ2-3 and V is TRBV18, with a tentative D call TRBD1 (5 bases). Trimming cost V 3 bases and J 6 bases, with 7 bases left between them. Per the germline V gene, CDR1 is KGHSH and CDR2 is LQKENI. The CDR3 has 12 amino acids. CDR3: CASSPRVDTQYF. CDR3 coding DNA: TGTGCCAGCTCACCCAGGGTCGATACGCAGTATTTT.

This clonotype has more than one count but fewer than ten. Written as DNA, the CDR3 is TGCAGTGCTAGAGATGAAGGCTCTAGGACTACCCGAGAGACCCAGTACTTC. Translated: CSARDEGSRTTRETQYF. The rearrangement joins TRBV20-1 to TRBJ2-5, with D maybe TRBD2 (6 bases). The CDR3 consists of 17 residues. The germline V and J ends were trimmed by 0 bases and 4 bases, with 21 bases remaining between them. Germline V gene lookup returns CDR1 DFQATT and CDR2 SNEGSKA (reference sequence).

The gene calls are TRBV15 and TRBJ2-5; D is perhaps TRBD2 (6 bases). The V end lost 8 bases, the J end lost 5 bases, and 15 bases lay between the germline ends. The CDR3 sequence is 13 residues long. Germline-derived CDR1 and CDR2 are LNHNV and YYDKDF (reference sequence). The CDR3 protein is CATGTPRRETQYF. The DNA for the CDR3 is TGTGCCACCGGGACTCCTCGCCGTGAGACCCAGTACTTC. Supplemented by reference TRBV15 and TRBJ2-5, the full variable domain reads DAMVIQNPRYQVTQFGKPVTLSCSQTLNHNVMYWYQQKSSQAPKLLFHYYDKDFNNEADTPDNFQSRRPNTSFCFLDIRSPGLGDTAMYLCATGTPRRETQYFGPGTRLLVL.

The chain couples TRBV12-3 or TRBV12-4 to TRBJ2-3; maybe TRBD2 (5 bases). The CDR3 spans 13 residues. With 4 bases removed from V and 2 bases from J, the gap between germline ends came to 7 bases. Written as DNA, the CDR3 is TGTGCCAGCAGTTCGAGGGCCACAGATACGCAGTATTTT. It specifies CASSSRATDTQYF.

This clonotype was seen a handful of times. The chain employs TRBV7-3 and TRBJ2-2, with D possibly TRBD1 on 7 matching bases. Germline CDR1 is SGHTA and CDR2 is FQGTGA. The CDR3 sequence is 16 residues long. The germline V and J ends were trimmed by 4 bases and 4 bases, with 16 bases remaining between them. The CDR3 DNA reads as TGTGCCAGCAGCTCCTACCGACAGGGAGGCACCGGGGAGCTGTTTTTT. Translated: CASSSYRQGGTGELFF.

Many counts were recorded for this clonotype. At one of its ends the junction is not consistent with the germline gene, which may arise from a read error. The rearrangement uses TRBV5-1 and TRBJ2-7; 9 nucleotides match TRBD1. CDR3 size: 14 residues. CDR1 and CDR2 from the germline V gene are SGHRS and YFSETQ. CDR3 nucleotides: TGTGCCAGCTCACCCCGGGACAGGGCCTACGAGCAGTACTTC. Its translation is CASSPRDRAYEQYF.

The chain recombines TRBV7-2 with TRBJ1-1, with TRBD1 as a possible D gene (5 bases). CDR1 is SGHTA and CDR2 is FQGNSA in the germline V gene. The length of the CDR3 is 14 residues. Deletions cut 0 bases from V and 5 bases from J, with 10 bases between. CDR3 residues: CASSLAQGQTEAFF. CDR3 DNA sequence: TGTGCCAGCAGCTTAGCGCAGGGCCAGACTGAAGCTTTCTTT.